This record concerns one T cell receptor (beta chain) sequence. This specimen belongs to a study of blood T cell repertoires in COVID-19. Turning to the study itself: COVID-19 samples collected from the United States, Italy and Spain covered acute and convalescent phases. T cells, B-cell-depleted T cells, or PBMCs provided the cDNA or gDNA that served as material.

Looked up from germline, CDR1 is SGHTA and CDR2 is FQGNSA. The V end was cut by 4 bases, the J end by 4 bases, with 10 bases between. The CDR3 totals 13 residues. The authors' processing: Reference gene primer amplification gave nucleated cell count estimates. Measured with immunoSEQ multiplex PCR; TCRdb has only the in-frame clones, and not every one. V, J and clone size were drawn from that table, and D and trimming were deduced from the DNA. The sample yields about 210,000 clones, roughly 86% seen once. The chain uses TRBV7-2 and TRBJ1-2; possibly TRBD1 for D (5 bases). The receptor was isolated from a woman aged 40 to 50 with acute or convalescent COVID-19. Sequenced input: peripheral blood. Here the CDR3 reads CASSSGGGYGYTF. The CDR3 nucleotides are TGTGCCAGCAGCTCGGGGGGTGGCTATGGCTACACCTTC.